This entry lists 31 T cell receptor beta chains sequenced from one sample in a study of shared clonotypes between healthy human individuals. In the naive CD8 group, cells lacked CD45RO and were positively selected for CCR7, so terminally differentiated effector memory CD45RA+ cells were left out. Clones were read by immunoSEQ multiplex PCR, and TCRdb kept only the in-frame ones, dropping some. The repertoire holds about 580,000 clones, with roughly 98% as singletons. The specimen sequenced was naive CD8+ T cells sorted from blood. Receptor source: a man aged 25 to 40 in good health.

CDR3 nucleotide sequence: TGTGCCAGAGAGACAAGGCCGGGCACTGAAGCTTTCTTT. As protein: CARETRPGTEAFF. This chain joins TRBV2 and TRBJ1-1, with unresolved D. The CDR3 consists of 13 residues. Germline loops: CDR1 SNHLY, CDR2 FYNNEI. With 9 bases removed from V and 4 bases from J, the gap between germline ends came to 15 bases.

The chain uses TRBV7-9 and TRBJ2-1; 12 nucleotides line up with TRBD2. This CDR3 contains 16 residues. CDR1 and CDR2 from the germline V gene are SEHNR and FQNEAQ (reference sequence). With 2 bases clipped from V and 5 bases from J, the junction kept 4 bases outside the gene matches. The CDR3 nucleotides are TGTGCCAGCAGCTTAAGGACTAGCGGGGTCAACAATGAGCAGTTCTTC. It encodes CASSLRTSGVNNEQFF.

As to this clone: Other nucleotide sequences in the sample specify the same CDR3. J is TRBJ2-1 and V is TRBV27, with TRBD2 identical over 13 bases. The germline V gene encodes CDR1 MNHEY and CDR2 SMNVEV (reference sequence). This CDR3 region has 15 residues. V lost 2 bases and J lost 8; bases outside the gene matches: 3. The chain's CDR3 is CASSLGLAGVDEQFF. The CDR3, as DNA: TGTGCCAGCAGTTTAGGACTAGCGGGAGTAGATGAGCAGTTCTTC.

The chain is built from TRBV29-1 and TRBJ2-2; D not resolved. Looked up from germline, CDR1 is SQVTM and CDR2 is ANQGSEA. The ends were cut back, 4 bases at V and 3 bases at J, with 9 bases in the middle. This CDR3 has 13 amino acids. CDR3 DNA sequence: TGCAGCGTTGTTATGGTAGACACCGGGGAGCTGTTTTTT. It translates to CSVVMVDTGELFF.

This clone was counted once. The chain is built from TRBV7-9 and TRBJ2-1, with D possibly TRBD2 on 5 matching bases. The CDR3 covers 12 residues. The V end lost 5 bases, the J end lost 9 bases, and 11 bases lay between the germline ends. CDR1 and CDR2 from the germline V gene are SEHNR and FQNEAQ (reference sequence). CDR3 in DNA: TGTGCCAGCAGCGAGGGTGGCGGTGAGCAGTTCTTC. It is translated as CASSEGGGEQFF.

In DNA form, the CDR3 reads TGCAGCGTCCTTGCCAGGGCCTATGGCTACACCTTC. Amino acid sequence: CSVLARAYGYTF. The rearrangement uses TRBV29-1 and TRBJ1-2; D is possibly TRBD1 (5 bases). Trimming pared 6 bases from V and 4 bases from J, leaving 12 bases between. Germline V gene lookup returns CDR1 SQVTM and CDR2 ANQGSEA. CDR3 size: 12 residues.

This clone was detected only once. This chain connects TRBV7-2 to TRBJ1-2; 8 bases line up with TRBD1. The CDR3 has 15 amino acids. V lost 4 bases and J lost 6; bases outside the gene matches: 10. CDR1 and CDR2 from the germline V gene are SGHTA and FQGNSA. CDR3: CASSSTGGVWDGYTF. The DNA of the CDR3 is TGTGCCAGCAGCTCCACAGGGGGTGTGTGGGATGGCTACACCTTC.

The V call is TRBV7-9, the J call TRBJ1-4; D is uncertain. Germline loops: CDR1 SEHNR, CDR2 FQNEAQ (reference sequence). The germline V and J ends were trimmed by 4 bases and 2 bases, with 11 bases remaining between them. The length of the CDR3 is 15 residues. The CDR3 DNA reads as TGTGCCAGCAGCTCCCCCGGGTTCACTAATGAAAAACTGTTTTTT. It yields the protein CASSSPGFTNEKLFF.

The chain links TRBV7-6 to TRBJ2-1; weak D call: TRBD1 (5 bases). Germline CDR1 is SGHVS and CDR2 is FNYEAQ. The length of the CDR3 is 12 residues. V lost 7 bases and J lost 5, with 9 bases in between. CDR3 sequence (DNA): TGTGCCAGCAATGGCAGGGACAATGAGCAGTTCTTC. It specifies CASNGRDNEQFF. Full variable domain (rest looked up from reference TRBV7-6 and TRBJ2-1): GAGVSQSPRYKVTKRGQDVALRCDPISGHVSLYWYRQALGQGPEFLTYFNYEAQQDKSGLPNDRFSAERPEGSISTLTIQRTEQRDSAMYRCASNGRDNEQFFGPGTRLTVL.

This chain links TRBV2 with TRBJ2-7; D might be TRBD1 (6 bases). The germline CDR1 and CDR2 sequences are SNHLY and FYNNEI. V was cut by 6 bases and J by 4 bases, with 19 bases left in between. The CDR3 has 15 amino acids. The CDR3 spells CASSPAQGNGYEQYF. The CDR3 bases are TGTGCCAGCAGCCCGGCCCAGGGGAATGGTTACGAGCAGTACTTC.

This sequence joins TRBV7-8 and TRBJ2-5, with 7 bases lining up with TRBD1. The CDR3 consists of 15 residues. The germline gives CDR1 SGHVS, CDR2 FQNEAQ. Trimming removed 3 bases from V and 1 base from J; junction bases left unmatched: 5. Here the CDR3 DNA reads TGTGCCAGCAGCTTCCGATGGGACAGCCAAGAGACCCAGTACTTC. It specifies CASSFRWDSQETQYF.

The chain links TRBV4-3 to TRBJ2-1; 11 bases are a match to TRBD2. Germline trimming cut 4 bases from V and 14 bases from J; bases unmatched to any gene: 13. From germline, CDR1 is LGHNA and CDR2 YSLEER. The CDR3 consists of 15 residues. The CDR3 is CASSPGTSGPGGEFF. In nucleotides, the CDR3 is TGCGCCAGCAGCCCCGGGACTAGCGGCCCGGGGGGGGAGTTCTTC.

The chain links TRBV29-1 to TRBJ2-3; 14 bases line up with TRBD2. Trimming took 3 bases from V and 6 from J; bases not matched to a gene: 5. This CDR3 is built from 15 residues. Per germline, CDR1 SQVTM and CDR2 ANQGSEA. The CDR3 loop reads CSVEGLAGVTDTQYF. The CDR3 DNA reads TGCAGCGTTGAGGGACTAGCGGGAGTAACCGATACGCAGTATTTT.

The chain uses TRBV4-1 and TRBJ1-1; D might be TRBD1 (6 bases). The CDR3 covers 18 residues. V shed 4 bases and J shed 0 bases, with 21 bases lying between them. The germline V gene has CDR1 MGHRA and CDR2 YSYEKL. CDR3 nucleotide sequence: TGCGCCAGCAGCCGCCAACAGGGAGACTTCTTCATGAACACTGAAGCTTTCTTT. Amino acids: CASSRQQGDFFMNTEAFF.

As regards this clone: Other DNA sequences in this sample translate to the same CDR3. V and J are TRBV7-9 and TRBJ2-7; D perhaps matches TRBD2 (6 bases). Trimming shortened V by 1 base and J by 1 base, and 11 bases separated the two germline ends. CDR1 SEHNR and CDR2 FQNEAQ come from the germline V gene (reference sequence). CDR3 length equals 15 residues. CDR3 amino acids: CASSLGLEGSYEQYF. The CDR3 DNA follows: TGTGCCAGCAGCTTAGGGTTGGAGGGTTCCTACGAGCAGTACTTC.

CDR3 coding DNA: TGTGCCAGCAGTGATCCTGGGCGGGGGAACACAGATACGCAGTATTTT. It yields the protein CASSDPGRGNTDTQYF. V is TRBV9 and J is TRBJ2-3; 7 bases match TRBD2. Germline V CDR1 and CDR2: SGDLS, YYNGEE. The length of the CDR3 is 16 residues. With V trimmed by 5 bases and J by 2 bases, 11 bases remained unmatched. Variable domain in full (rest from reference TRBV9 and TRBJ2-3): DSGVTQTPKHLITATGQRVTLRCSPRSGDLSVYWYQQSLDQGLQFLIQYYNGEERAKGNILERFSAQQFPDLHSELNLSSLELGDSALYFCASSDPGRGNTDTQYFGPGTRLTVL.

J is TRBJ2-1 and V is TRBV27, with D tentatively TRBD2 (6 bases). This CDR3 comprises 15 residues. From germline, CDR1 is MNHEY and CDR2 SMNVEV (reference sequence). The V and J ends lost 2 bases and 5 bases respectively, with 13 bases between them. The CDR3 spells CASSLAAGLNNEQFF. As DNA, the CDR3 is TGTGCCAGCAGTTTAGCCGCGGGACTCAACAATGAGCAGTTCTTC.

The genes are TRBV27 and TRBJ2-7, with 7 nucleotides matching TRBD1. V lost 7 bases and J lost 0; bases outside the gene matches: 12. Germline-derived CDR1 and CDR2 are MNHEY and SMNVEV (reference sequence). The CDR3 is 16 residues long. CDR3 sequence (DNA): TGTGCCAGCACCATGACAGGGCCCCTAAGCTCCTACGAGCAGTACTTC. It translates to CASTMTGPLSSYEQYF.

This chain connects TRBV7-9 to TRBJ2-7; 10 bases map to TRBD1. V trimming: 8 bases; J trimming: 3 bases; junction bases outside the gene matches: 16. This CDR3 region has 17 residues. CDR1 and CDR2 (germline): SEHNR, FQNEAQ (reference sequence). CDR3 coding DNA: TGTGCCAGCTCAGGGGAAGCCGGGACAGGGGCCAGCTACGAGCAGTACTTC. It translates to CASSGEAGTGASYEQYF.

The V gene is TRBV5-5, the J gene TRBJ2-7, with 9 bases matching TRBD1. Per the germline V gene, CDR1 is SGHKS and CDR2 is YYEKEE (reference sequence). The CDR3 runs 14 residues. V was pared by 4 bases and J by 4 bases, with 6 bases of the junction left unmatched. CDR3 in DNA: TGTGCCAGCAGCCCGGACAGGGGCTCGTACGAGCAGTACTTC. This gives the protein CASSPDRGSYEQYF.

V usage is TRBV14 and J usage is TRBJ2-7; the D is unclear. The germline CDR1 and CDR2 sequences are SGHDN and FVKESK. The V end lost 2 bases, the J end lost 5 bases, and 7 bases lay between the germline ends. CDR3 length equals 12 residues. As DNA, the CDR3 is TGTGCCAGCAGCCAATTTCCCGACGAGCAGTACTTC. This gives the protein CASSQFPDEQYF.

The chain couples TRBV9 to TRBJ2-6; D might be TRBD2 (6 bases). The CDR3 runs to 17 residues. The germline CDR1 and CDR2 sequences are SGDLS and YYNGEE. Between the trimmed V and J ends, which lost 3 bases and 0 bases, there was a span of 13 bases. CDR3 nucleotide sequence: TGTGCCAGCAGCGCCCACTGGAGGGACTCTGGGGCCAACGTCCTGACTTTC. Protein: CASSAHWRDSGANVLTF.

The chain recombines TRBV10-2 with TRBJ2-1; 8 nucleotides agree with TRBD2. Losses at the gene ends were 3 bases for V and 4 bases for J; bases not matched to a gene: 5. The CDR3 is 15 residues long. Germline V gene data show CDR1 as WSHSY and CDR2 as SAAADI. The CDR3 DNA reads as TGCGCCAGCAGTGAAGGCACTAGCGGATACAATGAGCAGTTCTTC. It codes for CASSEGTSGYNEQFF.

The rearrangement joins TRBV27 to TRBJ2-1, with 14 bases that match TRBD2. The J segment lost 7 bases and the V segment lost 6 bases, leaving 11 bases of the junction unmatched. The CDR3 length is 17 residues. Germline CDR1 is MNHEY and CDR2 is SMNVEV (reference sequence). The CDR3 DNA reads as TGTGCCAGCAGCGTGGGACTAGCGGGAGAGATAATTAATGAGCAGTTCTTC. It is translated as CASSVGLAGEIINEQFF.

This clone was seen only once. The genes are TRBV7-9 and TRBJ2-3; 8 nucleotides match TRBD2. The CDR3 loop spans 16 amino acids. Losses at the gene ends were 3 bases for V and 2 bases for J; bases not matched to a gene: 7. The germline CDR1 and CDR2 sequences are SEHNR and FQNEAQ (reference sequence). The CDR3 DNA is TGTGCCAGCAGCTTTTTAGCGGGAAGCTACACAGATACGCAGTATTTT. Translation gives CASSFLAGSYTDTQYF.

The V gene is TRBV28, the J gene TRBJ2-5; D call uncertain. Trimming took off 6 bases at V and 2 bases at J, with 13 bases between the two ends. This CDR3 comprises 14 residues. The germline gives CDR1 MDHEN, CDR2 SYDVKM. The CDR3 DNA sequence: TGTGCCAGCAGCCCCGTCCTCCGGCAAGAGACCCAGTACTTC. Its translation is CASSPVLRQETQYF.

The J gene is TRBJ2-1, the V gene TRBV27; D may correspond to TRBD1 or TRBD2 (5 bases each). The CDR3 is 14 residues long. V dropped 5 bases and J dropped 3 bases, with 11 bases sitting between them. The V gene's germline CDR1 is MNHEY and CDR2 SMNVEV (reference sequence). CDR3 region: CASSTRGSYNEQFF. CDR3 in DNA: TGTGCCAGCAGTACCCGGGGCAGCTACAATGAGCAGTTCTTC.

This chain joins TRBV7-8 and TRBJ2-5; 7 bases line up with TRBD2. This CDR3 is built from 16 residues. Losses at the gene ends were 1 base for V and 5 bases for J; bases not matched to a gene: 10. Looked up from germline, CDR1 is SGHVS and CDR2 is FQNEAQ. The CDR3 sequence: CASSLVTVAGVETQYF. The CDR3 bases are TGTGCCAGCAGCTTAGTAACGGTGGCGGGAGTTGAGACCCAGTACTTC.

This chain joins TRBV4-1 and TRBJ2-2; 12 nucleotides line up with TRBD2. This CDR3 has 19 residues. Trimming at V came to 0 bases and at J to 5 bases, leaving 10 bases not matched to a gene. Germline V gene data show CDR1 as MGHRA and CDR2 as YSYEKL. The DNA of the CDR3 is TGCGCCAGCAGCCAAGATAGCGTACGACTAGCGGGAGATACCGGGGAGCTGTTTTTT. Translation: CASSQDSVRLAGDTGELFF.

The rearrangement links TRBV2 to TRBJ2-7; tentatively, D is TRBD1 (6 bases). Trimming removed 3 bases at V and 6 bases at J, with 15 bases between. CDR3 length: 14 amino acids. Looked up from germline, CDR1 is SNHLY and CDR2 is FYNNEI. The DNA of the CDR3 is TGTGCCAGCAGTGATCTCAGGGGCGCGGGCGAGCAGTACTTC. It specifies CASSDLRGAGEQYF.

This chain links TRBV14 with TRBJ2-2, with D unresolved. The ends were cut back, 8 bases at V and 1 base at J, with 17 bases in the middle. There are 16 residues in the CDR3. The germline V gene has CDR1 SGHDN and CDR2 FVKESK. DNA for the CDR3: TGTGCCAGCCGGCCTGGCCAAGCCGAGAACACCGGGGAGCTGTTTTTT. Residues: CASRPGQAENTGELFF.